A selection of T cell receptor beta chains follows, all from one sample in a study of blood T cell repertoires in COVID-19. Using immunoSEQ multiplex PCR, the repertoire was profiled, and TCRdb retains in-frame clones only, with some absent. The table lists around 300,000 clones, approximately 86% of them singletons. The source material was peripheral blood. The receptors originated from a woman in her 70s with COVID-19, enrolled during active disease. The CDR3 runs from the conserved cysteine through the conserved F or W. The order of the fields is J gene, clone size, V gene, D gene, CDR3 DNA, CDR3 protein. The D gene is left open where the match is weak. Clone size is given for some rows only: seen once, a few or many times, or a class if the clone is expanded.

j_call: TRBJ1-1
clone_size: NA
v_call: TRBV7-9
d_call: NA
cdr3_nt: TGTGCCAGCAGCTTAGCGCAGGGTGGAAAGACTGAAGCTTTCTTT
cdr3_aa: CASSLAQGGKTEAFF

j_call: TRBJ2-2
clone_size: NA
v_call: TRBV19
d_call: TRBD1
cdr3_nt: TGTGCCACCCTAGACAGGGGGAACACCGGGGAGCTGTTTTTT
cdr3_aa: CATLDRGNTGELFF

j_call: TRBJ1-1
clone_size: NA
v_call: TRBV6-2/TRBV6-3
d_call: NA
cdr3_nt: TGTGCCAGCAGTCCCCGTTTAGCCAACACTGAAGCTTTCTTT
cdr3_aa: CASSPRLANTEAFF

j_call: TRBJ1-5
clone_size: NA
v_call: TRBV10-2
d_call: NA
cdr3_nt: TGCGCCAGCAGCCCCAGTTGGGCCCAGCCCCAGCATTTT
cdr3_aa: CASSPSWAQPQHF

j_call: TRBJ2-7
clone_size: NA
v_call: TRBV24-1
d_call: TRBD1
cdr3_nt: TGTGCCACCAGTGATTTGGCAGGGGGCAACGAGCAGTACTTC
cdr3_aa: CATSDLAGGNEQYF

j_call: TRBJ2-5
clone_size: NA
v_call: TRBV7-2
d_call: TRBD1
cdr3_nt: TGTGCCGTTAATCCGGGACAGGGCCCTCAAGAGACCCAGTACTTC
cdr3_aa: CAVNPGQGPQETQYF

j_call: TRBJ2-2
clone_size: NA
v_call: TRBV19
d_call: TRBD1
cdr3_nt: TGTGCCAGTAGCGACAGGGGCGTAGACACCGGGGAGCTGTTTTTT
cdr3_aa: CASSDRGVDTGELFF

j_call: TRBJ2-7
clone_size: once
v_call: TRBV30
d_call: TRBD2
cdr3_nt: TGTGCCTGGGGACTAGCGTTGGGCGACGAGCAGTACTTC
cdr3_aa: CAWGLALGDEQYF

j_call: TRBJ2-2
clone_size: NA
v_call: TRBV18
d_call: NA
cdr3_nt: TGTGCCAGCTCACCATCAGGGGCAGGCGGGGAGCTGTTTTTT
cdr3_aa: CASSPSGAGGELFF

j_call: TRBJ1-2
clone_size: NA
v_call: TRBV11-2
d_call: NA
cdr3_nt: TGTGCCAGCAGCTTAGCGGGTGGAAGTGGCTATGGCTACACCTTC
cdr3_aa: CASSLAGGSGYGYTF

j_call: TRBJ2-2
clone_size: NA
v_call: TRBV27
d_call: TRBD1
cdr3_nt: TGTGCCAGCAGTCCGGGACAGCTCACCGGGGAGCTGTTTTTT
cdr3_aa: CASSPGQLTGELFF

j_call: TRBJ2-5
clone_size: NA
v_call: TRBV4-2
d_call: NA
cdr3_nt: TGTGCCAGCAGCCAAGGTAGAGGGGGGGCCGCTCTCCAAGAGACCCAGTACTTC
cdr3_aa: CASSQGRGGAALQETQYF

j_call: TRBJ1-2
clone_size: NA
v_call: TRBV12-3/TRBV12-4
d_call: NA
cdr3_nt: TGTGCCAGCAGTTTCGGGCAGGGTCAAGGCTACACCTTC
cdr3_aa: CASSFGQGQGYTF

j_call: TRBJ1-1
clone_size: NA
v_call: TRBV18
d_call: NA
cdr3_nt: TGTGCCAGCTCACCTGCGGAACGCACTGAAGCTTTCTTT
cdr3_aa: CASSPAERTEAFF

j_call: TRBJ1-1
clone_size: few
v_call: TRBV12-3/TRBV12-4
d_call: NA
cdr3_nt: TGTGCCAGCACCTCGAGCTACACTGAAGCTTTCTTT
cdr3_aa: CASTSSYTEAFF

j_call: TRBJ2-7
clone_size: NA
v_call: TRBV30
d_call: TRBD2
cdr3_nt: TGTGCCTGGAGCCGGGCGCGGGGGGCTCGCTCCTACGAGCAGTACTTC
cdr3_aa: CAWSRARGARSYEQYF

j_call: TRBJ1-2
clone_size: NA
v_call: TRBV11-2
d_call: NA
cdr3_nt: TGTGCCAGCAGCTTTAGTCCAAGCTATGGCTACACCTTC
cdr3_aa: CASSFSPSYGYTF

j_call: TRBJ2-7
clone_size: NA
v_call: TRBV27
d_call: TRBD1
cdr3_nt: TGTGCCAGCAGTTTGCTGGACAGGTTCCACGAGCAGTACTTC
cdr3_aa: CASSLLDRFHEQYF

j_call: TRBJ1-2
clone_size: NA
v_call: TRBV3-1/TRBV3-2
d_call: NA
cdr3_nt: TGTGCCTCCCAGGGGTCGGGTGGCTACACCTTC
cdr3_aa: CASQGSGGYTF

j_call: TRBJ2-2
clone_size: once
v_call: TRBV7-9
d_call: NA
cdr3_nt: TGTGCCAGCAGCGCTAGGACACTGAACACCGGGGAGCTGTTTTTT
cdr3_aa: CASSARTLNTGELFF

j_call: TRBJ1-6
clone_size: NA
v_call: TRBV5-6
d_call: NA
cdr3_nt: TGTGCCAGCAGCCGCGACGTGACAGGCGGAACCCTCCACTTT
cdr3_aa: CASSRDVTGGTLHF

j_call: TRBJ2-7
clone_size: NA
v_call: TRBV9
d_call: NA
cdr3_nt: TGTGCCAGCAGCGCCCATGAGGATTATACCTACGAGCAGTACTTC
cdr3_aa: CASSAHEDYTYEQYF

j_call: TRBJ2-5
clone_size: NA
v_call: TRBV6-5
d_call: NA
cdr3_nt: TGTGCCAGCAGATCAGGACAGAAAGAGACCCAGTACTTC
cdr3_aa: CASRSGQKETQYF

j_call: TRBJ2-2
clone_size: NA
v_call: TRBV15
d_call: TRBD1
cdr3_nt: TGTGCCACCAGCAGCAAGACAGGGTCCGGGGAGCTGTTTTTT
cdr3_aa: CATSSKTGSGELFF

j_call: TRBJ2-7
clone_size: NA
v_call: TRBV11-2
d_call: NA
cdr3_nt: TGTGCCAGCAGCTTAGAAGGCGGCAGCAGCTCCTACGAGCAGTACTTC
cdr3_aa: CASSLEGGSSSYEQYF

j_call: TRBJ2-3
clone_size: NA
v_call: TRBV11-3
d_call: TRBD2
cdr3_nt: TGTGCCAGCAGCTTAGGTTTGCCTAGCGGGGGCACAGATACGCAGTATTTT
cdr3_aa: CASSLGLPSGGTDTQYF

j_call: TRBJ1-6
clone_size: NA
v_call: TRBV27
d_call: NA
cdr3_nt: TGTGCCAGCAAGGGGGTCAAGGGGCGGTCGAATTCACCCCTCCACTTT
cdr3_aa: CASKGVKGRSNSPLHF

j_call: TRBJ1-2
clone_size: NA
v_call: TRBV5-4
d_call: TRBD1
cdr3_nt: TGTGCCAGCAGCTTGCTGGCCAGGGGGGACTATGGCTACACCTTC
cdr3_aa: CASSLLARGDYGYTF

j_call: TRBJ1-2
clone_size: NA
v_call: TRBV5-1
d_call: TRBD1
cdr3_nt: TGCGCCAGCAGCTTCCAGGGGGTGGGCTATGGCTACACCTTC
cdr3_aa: CASSFQGVGYGYTF

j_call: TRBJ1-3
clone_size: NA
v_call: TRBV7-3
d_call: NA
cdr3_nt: TGTGCCAGCAGCTCCTTGAGACTAGTAGGAAACACCATATATTTT
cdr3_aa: CASSSLRLVGNTIYF

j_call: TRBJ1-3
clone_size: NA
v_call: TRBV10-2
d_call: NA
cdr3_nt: TGCGCCAGCCGTGGCGGGGGCGCACCTGGAAACACCATATATTTT
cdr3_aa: CASRGGGAPGNTIYF